This T cell receptor (beta chain) was captured in a study of a mutant IDH1 vaccine in newly diagnosed glioma. About the research overall: Of treated patients, around 60% were men and approximately 40% women, averaging 40.4 years. Patients' prior therapy spanned radiotherapy, temozolomide, or both; most underwent both.

To note about this clone: What it recognizes is unknown.

V lost 2 bases, J lost 1 base, and 2 bases stayed unmatched. The CDR3 has 14 residues. The V gene's germline CDR1 is SGHRS and CDR2 YFSETQ. Documented time point: baseline, week 1 (first vaccination visit). Treatment in this sample: pre-vaccination baseline after standard-of-care therapy. Diagnosis in the donors showed new WHO grade 3 or 4 astrocytomas that were IDH1-mutant and ATRX-lost. Data came from immunoSEQ multiplex PCR; TCRdb stores just in-frame clones and leaves some out. The sample lists about 68,000 clones, about four fifths seen once, with around 8.5% in the top ten. Study results and limitations: Of the patients, 85% to 95% had vaccine-induced immune responses.

This clonotype was sampled from a man aged 45-60 years with glioma. This specimen was PBMCs, taken from a glioma patient treated with radiotherapy, temozolomide or both. This sequence joins TRBV5-1 and TRBJ2-7, with 8 bases matching TRBD1. Written as DNA, the CDR3 is TGCGCCAGCAGCTTCCAGGGGGCGTCCTACGAGCAGTACTTC. It specifies CASSFQGASYEQYF.